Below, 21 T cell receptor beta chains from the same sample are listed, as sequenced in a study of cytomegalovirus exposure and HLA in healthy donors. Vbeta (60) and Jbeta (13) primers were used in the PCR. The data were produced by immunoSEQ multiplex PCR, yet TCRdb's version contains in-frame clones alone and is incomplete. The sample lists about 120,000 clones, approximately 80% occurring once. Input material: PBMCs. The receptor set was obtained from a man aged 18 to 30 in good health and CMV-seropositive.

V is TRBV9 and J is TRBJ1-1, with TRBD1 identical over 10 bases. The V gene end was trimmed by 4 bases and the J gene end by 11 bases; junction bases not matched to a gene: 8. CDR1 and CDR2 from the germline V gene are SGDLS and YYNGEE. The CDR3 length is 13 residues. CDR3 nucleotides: TGTGCCAGCAGCTTGCGACAGGGGGCGCGGGCTTTCTTT. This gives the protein CASSLRQGARAFF.

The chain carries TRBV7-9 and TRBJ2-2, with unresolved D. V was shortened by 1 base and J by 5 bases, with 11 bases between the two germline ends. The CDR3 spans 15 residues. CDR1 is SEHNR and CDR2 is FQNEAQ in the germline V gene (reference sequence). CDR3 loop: CASSLDRSLTGELFF. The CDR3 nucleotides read TGTGCCAGCAGCTTAGATAGATCTCTAACCGGGGAGCTGTTTTTT. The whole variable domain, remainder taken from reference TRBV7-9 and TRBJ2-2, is DTGVSQNPRHKITKRGQNVTFRCDPISEHNRLYWYRQTLGQGPEFLTYFQNEAQLEKSRLLSDRFSAERPKGSFSTLEIQRTEQGDSAMYLCASSLDRSLTGELFFGEGSRLTVL.

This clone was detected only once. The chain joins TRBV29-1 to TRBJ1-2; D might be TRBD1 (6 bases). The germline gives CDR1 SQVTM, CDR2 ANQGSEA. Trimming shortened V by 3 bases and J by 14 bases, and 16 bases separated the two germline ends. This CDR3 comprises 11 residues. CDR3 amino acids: CSVDKTGEDTF. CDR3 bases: TGCAGCGTTGATAAGACAGGAGAAGATACCTTC.

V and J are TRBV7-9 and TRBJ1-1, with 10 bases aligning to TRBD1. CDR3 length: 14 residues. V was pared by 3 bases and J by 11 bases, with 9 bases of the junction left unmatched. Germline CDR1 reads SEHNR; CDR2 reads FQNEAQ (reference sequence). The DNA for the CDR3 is TGTGCCAGCAGCTTGGGACAGGGGCCAGAATTGGCTTTCTTT. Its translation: CASSLGQGPELAFF.

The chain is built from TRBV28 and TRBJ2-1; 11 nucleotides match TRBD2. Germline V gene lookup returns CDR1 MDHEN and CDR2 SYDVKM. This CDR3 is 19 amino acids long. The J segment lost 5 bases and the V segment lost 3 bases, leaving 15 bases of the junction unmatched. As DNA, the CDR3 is TGTGCCAGCAGTTTGCCCCCACTCCAACTAGCGGGGGCTGACAATGAGCAGTTCTTC. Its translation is CASSLPPLQLAGADNEQFF. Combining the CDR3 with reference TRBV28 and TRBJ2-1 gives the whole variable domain DVKVTQSSRYLVKRTGEKVFLECVQDMDHENMFWYRQDPGLGLRLIYFSYDVKMKEKGDIPEGYSVSREKKERFSLILESASTNQTSMYLCASSLPPLQLAGADNEQFFGPGTRLTVL.

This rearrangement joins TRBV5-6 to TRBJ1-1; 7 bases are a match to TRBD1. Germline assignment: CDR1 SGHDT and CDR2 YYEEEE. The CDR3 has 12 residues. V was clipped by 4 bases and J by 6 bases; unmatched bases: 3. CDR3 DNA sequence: TGTGCCAGCAGCATGACAGGGTCTGAAGCTTTCTTT. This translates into CASSMTGSEAFF. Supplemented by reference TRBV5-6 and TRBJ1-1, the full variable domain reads DAGVTQSPTHLIKTRGQQVTLRCSPKSGHDTVSWYQQALGQGPQFIFQYYEEEERQRGNFPDRFSGHQFPNYSSELNVNALLLGDSALYLCASSMTGSEAFFGQGTRLTVV.

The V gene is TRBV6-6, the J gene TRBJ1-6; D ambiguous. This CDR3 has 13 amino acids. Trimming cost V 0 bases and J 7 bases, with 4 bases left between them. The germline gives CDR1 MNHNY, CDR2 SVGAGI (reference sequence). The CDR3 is CASSYSVNSPLHF. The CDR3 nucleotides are TGTGCCAGCAGTTACTCTGTAAATTCACCCCTCCACTTT.

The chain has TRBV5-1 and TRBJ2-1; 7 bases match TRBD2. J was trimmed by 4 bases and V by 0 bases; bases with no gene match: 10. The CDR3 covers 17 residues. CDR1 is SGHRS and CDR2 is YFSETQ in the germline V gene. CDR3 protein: CASSLDSGSPLYNEQFF. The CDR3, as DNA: TGCGCCAGCAGCTTGGATAGCGGGTCTCCACTTTACAATGAGCAGTTCTTC.

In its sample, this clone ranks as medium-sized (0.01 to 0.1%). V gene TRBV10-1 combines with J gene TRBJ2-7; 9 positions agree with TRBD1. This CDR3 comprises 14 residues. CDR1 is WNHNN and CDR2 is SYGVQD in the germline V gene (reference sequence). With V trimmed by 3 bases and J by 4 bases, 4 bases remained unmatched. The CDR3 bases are TGCGCCAGCAGTGAACCGACAGGGGGATACGAGCAGTACTTC. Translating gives CASSEPTGGYEQYF.

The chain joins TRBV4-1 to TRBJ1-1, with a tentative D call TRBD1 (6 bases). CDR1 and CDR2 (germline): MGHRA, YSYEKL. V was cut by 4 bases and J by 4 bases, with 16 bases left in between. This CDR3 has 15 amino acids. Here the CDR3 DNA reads TGCGCCAGCAGCCTAAGACAGGAATACATCACTGAAGCTTTCTTT. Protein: CASSLRQEYITEAFF.

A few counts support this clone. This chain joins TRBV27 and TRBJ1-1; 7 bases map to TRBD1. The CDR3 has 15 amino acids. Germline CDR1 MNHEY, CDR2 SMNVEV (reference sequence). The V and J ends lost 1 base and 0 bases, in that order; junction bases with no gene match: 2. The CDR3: CASSLLGQMNTEAFF. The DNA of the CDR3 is TGTGCCAGCAGTTTATTGGGACAGATGAACACTGAAGCTTTCTTT.

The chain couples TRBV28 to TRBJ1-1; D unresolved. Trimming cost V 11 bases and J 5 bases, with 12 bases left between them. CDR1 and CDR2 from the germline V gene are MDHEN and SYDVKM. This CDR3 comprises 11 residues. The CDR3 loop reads CAGGPGTEAFF. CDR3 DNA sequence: TGTGCCGGCGGACCGGGAACTGAAGCTTTCTTT.

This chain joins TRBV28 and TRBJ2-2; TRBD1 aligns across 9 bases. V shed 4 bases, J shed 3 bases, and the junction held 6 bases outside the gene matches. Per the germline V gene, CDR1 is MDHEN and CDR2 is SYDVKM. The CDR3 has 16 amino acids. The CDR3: CASSSDRGRDTGELFF. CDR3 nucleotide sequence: TGTGCCAGCAGTTCAGACAGGGGGAGGGACACCGGGGAGCTGTTTTTT.

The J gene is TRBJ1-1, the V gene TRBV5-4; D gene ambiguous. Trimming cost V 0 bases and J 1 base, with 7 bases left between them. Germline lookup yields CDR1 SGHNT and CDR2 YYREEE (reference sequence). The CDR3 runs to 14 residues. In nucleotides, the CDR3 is TGTGCCAGCAGCTTGGAACAAAGGAACACTGAAGCTTTCTTT. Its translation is CASSLEQRNTEAFF.

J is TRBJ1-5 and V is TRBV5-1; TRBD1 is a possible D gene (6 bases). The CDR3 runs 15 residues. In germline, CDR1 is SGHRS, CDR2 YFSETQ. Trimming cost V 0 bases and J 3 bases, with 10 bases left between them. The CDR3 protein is CASSLASGDNQPQHF. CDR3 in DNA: TGCGCCAGCAGCTTGGCCTCAGGGGACAATCAGCCCCAGCATTTT.

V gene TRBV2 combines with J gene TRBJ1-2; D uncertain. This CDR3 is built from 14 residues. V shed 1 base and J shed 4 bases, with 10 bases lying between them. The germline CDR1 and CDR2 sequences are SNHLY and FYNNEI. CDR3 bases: TGTGCCAGCAGTGAAGTTATAGTCGGCTATGGCTACACCTTC. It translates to CASSEVIVGYGYTF.

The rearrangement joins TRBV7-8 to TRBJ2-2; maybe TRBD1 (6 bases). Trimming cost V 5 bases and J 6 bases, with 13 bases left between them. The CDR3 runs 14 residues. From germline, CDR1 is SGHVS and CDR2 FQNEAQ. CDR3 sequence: CASSPTGYSGELFF. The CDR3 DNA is TGTGCCAGCAGCCCTACAGGGTACTCCGGGGAGCTGTTTTTT.

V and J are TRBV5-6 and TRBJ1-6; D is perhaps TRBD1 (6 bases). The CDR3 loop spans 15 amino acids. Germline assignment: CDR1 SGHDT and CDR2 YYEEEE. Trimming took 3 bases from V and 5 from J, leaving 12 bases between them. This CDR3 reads CASSSPGGHNSPLHF. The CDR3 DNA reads TGTGCCAGCAGCTCCCCGGGGGGGCATAATTCACCCCTCCACTTT.

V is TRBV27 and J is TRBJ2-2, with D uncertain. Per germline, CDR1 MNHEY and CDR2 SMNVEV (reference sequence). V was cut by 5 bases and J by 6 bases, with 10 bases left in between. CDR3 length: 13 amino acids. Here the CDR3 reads CASSVTRAGELFF. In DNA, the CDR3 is TGTGCCAGCAGTGTAACACGGGCCGGGGAGCTGTTTTTT.

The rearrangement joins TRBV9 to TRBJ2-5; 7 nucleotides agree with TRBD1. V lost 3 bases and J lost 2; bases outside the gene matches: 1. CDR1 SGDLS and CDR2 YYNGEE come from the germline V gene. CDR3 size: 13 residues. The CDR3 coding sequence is TGTGCCAGCAGCGCAGGGGGTCAAGAGACCCAGTACTTC. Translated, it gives CASSAGGQETQYF.

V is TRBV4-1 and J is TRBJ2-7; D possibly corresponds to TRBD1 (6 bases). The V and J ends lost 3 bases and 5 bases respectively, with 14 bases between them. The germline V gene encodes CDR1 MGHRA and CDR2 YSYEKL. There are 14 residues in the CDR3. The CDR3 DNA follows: TGCGCCAGCAGCCAGACCGGGACATTCGACGAGCAGTACTTC. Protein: CASSQTGTFDEQYF.